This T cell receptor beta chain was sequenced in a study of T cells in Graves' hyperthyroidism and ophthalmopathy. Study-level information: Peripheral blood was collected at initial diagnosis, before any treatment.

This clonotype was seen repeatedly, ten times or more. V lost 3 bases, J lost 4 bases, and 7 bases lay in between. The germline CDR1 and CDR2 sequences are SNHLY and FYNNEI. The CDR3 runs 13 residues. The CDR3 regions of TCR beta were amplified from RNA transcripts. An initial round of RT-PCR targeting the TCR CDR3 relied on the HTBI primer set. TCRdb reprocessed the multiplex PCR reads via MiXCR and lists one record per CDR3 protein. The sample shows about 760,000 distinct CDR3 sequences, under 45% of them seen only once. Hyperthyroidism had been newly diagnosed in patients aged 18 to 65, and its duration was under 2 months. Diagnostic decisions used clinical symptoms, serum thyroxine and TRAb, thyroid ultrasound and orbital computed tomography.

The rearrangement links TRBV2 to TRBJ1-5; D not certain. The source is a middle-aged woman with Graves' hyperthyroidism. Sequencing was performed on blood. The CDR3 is CASSDHTNQPQHF. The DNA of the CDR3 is TGTGCCAGCAGTGACCACACTAATCAGCCCCAGCATTTT.